This T cell receptor beta chain was observed in a study of T-cell memory formation after mild COVID-19. Study information: Among the donors, TCR clusters were largely specific to each donor.

The table lists this clonotype with many counts. The antigen is not known. From 5'RACE with constant-segment primers came TCR alpha and TCR beta cDNA libraries that carried sample barcodes and UMIs. TCRdb processed the 5' RACE reads anew with MiXCR; each CDR3 protein has one entry. The sample yields tens of thousands of distinct CDR3 sequences, 5% to 7% seen once. CDR3 length: 16 residues. Germline V gives CDR1 LGHNA, CDR2 YNFKEQ. J lost 1 base, V lost 6 bases, and 4 bases had no gene match. Regarding the study as a whole: Whereas later expanders leaned CD4+, clones contracting day 15 to 85 showed a balanced CD4/CD8 makeup.

V is TRBV4-2 and J is TRBJ1-6, with TRBD1 matching 9 bases. This clonotype originated in an adult who had mild COVID-19 (a few samples of this study predate the infection). Cell type and time point are not known. Sequences were obtained from PBMCs or a T cell subset sorted from them (not recorded which). The CDR3 loop is CASRPQGASYNSPLHF. As DNA, the CDR3 is TGTGCCAGCAGACCACAGGGGGCGTCCTATAATTCACCCCTCCACTTT.